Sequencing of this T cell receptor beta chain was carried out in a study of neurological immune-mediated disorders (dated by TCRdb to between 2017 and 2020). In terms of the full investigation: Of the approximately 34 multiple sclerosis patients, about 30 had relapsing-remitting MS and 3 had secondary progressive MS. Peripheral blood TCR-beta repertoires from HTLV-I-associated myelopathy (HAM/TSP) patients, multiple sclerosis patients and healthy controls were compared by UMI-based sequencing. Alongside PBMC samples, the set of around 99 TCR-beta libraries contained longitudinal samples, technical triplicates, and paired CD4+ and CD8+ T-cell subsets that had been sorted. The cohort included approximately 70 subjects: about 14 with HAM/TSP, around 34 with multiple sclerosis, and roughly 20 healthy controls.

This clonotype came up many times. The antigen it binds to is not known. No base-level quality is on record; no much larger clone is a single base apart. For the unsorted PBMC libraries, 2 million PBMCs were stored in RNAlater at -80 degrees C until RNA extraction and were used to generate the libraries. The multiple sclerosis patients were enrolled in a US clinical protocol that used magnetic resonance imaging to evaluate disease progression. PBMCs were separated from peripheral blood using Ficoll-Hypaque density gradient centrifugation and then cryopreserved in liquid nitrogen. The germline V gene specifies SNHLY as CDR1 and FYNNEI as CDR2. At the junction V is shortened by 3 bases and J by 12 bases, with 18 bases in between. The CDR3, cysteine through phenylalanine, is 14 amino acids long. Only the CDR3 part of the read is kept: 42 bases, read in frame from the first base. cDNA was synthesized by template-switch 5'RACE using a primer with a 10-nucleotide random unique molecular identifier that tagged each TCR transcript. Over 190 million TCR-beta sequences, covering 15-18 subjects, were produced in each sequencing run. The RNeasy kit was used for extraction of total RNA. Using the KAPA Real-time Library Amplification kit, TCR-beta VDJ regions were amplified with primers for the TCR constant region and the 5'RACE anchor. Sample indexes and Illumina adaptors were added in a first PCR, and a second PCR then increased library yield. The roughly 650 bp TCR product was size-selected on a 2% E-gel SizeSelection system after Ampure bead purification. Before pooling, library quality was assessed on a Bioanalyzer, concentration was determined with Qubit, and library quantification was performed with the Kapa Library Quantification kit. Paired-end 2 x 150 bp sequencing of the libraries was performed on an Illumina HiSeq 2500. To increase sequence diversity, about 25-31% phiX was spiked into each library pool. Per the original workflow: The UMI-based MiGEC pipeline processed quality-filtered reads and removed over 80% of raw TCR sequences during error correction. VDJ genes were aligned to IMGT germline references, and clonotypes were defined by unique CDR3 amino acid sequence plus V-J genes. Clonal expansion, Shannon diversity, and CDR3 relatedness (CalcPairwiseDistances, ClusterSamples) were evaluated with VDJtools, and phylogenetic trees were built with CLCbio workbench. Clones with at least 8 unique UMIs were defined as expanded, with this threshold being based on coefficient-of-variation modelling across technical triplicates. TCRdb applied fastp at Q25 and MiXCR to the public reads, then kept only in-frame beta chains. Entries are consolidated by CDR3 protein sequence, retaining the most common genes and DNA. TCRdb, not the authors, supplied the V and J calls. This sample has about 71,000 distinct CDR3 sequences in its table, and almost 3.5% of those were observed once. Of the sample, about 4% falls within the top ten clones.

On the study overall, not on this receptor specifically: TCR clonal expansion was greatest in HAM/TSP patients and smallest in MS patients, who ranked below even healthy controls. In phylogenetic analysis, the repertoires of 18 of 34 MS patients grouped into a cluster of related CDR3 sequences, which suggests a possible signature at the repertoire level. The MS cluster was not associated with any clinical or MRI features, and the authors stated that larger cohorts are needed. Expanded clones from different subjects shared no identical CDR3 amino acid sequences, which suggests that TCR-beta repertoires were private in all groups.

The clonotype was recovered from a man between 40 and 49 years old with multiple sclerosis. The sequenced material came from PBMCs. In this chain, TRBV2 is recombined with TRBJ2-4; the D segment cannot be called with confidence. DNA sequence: TGTGCCAGCAGTGAGAGACAAACCGCTTCGGGTCAGTACTTC. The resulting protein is CASSERQTASGQYF. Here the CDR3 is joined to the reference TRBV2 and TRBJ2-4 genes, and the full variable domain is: EPEVTQTPSHQVTQMGQEVILRCVPISNHLYFYWYRQILGQKVEFLVSFYNNEISEKSEIFDDQFSVERPDGSNFTLKIRSTKLEDSAMYFCASSERQTASGQYFGAGTRLSVL.